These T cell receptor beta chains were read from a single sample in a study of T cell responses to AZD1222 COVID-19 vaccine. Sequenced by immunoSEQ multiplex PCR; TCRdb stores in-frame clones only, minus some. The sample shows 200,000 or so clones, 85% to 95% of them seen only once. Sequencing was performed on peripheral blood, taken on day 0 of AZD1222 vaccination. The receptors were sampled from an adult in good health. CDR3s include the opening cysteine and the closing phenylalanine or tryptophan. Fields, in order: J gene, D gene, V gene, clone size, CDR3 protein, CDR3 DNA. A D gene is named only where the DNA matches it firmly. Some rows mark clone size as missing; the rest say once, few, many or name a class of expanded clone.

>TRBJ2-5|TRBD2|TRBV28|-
CASSLPLAGGLETQYF
TGTGCCAGCAGTTTACCCTTAGCGGGGGGGTTGGAGACCCAGTACTTC
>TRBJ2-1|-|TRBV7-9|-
CASSLDGNGEQFF
TGTGCCAGCAGCTTAGATGGGAACGGGGAGCAGTTCTTC
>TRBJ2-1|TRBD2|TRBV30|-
CAWLSGTSAYNEQFF
TGTGCCTGGTTGTCCGGGACTAGCGCCTACAATGAGCAGTTCTTC
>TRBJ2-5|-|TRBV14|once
CASSQQSYQETQYF
TGTGCCAGCAGCCAACAGTCGTACCAAGAGACCCAGTACTTC
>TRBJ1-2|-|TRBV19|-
CASTSDTYPGMYGYTF
TGTGCCAGTACCTCGGACACCTATCCGGGAATGTATGGCTACACCTTC
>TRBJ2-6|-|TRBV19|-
CASARVSSGANVLTF
TGTGCCAGTGCGAGGGTTAGCTCTGGGGCCAACGTCCTGACTTTC
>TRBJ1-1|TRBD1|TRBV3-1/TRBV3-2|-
CASSPSGQGNTEAFF
TGTGCCAGCAGCCCCTCGGGACAGGGGAACACTGAAGCTTTCTTT
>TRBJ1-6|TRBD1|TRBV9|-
CASSPGQGSPLHF
TGTGCCAGCAGCCCGGGACAGGGTTCACCCCTCCACTTT
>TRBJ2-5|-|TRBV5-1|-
CASSPRGLGGSRETQYF
TGCGCCAGCAGCCCGCGTGGATTAGGGGGGTCGCGGGAGACCCAGTACTTC
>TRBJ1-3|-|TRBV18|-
CASSPPGSGTAGNTIYF
TGTGCCAGCTCACCACCGGGGTCCGGGACCGCCGGAAACACCATATATTTT
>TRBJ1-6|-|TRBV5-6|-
CASSLKAGNYNSPLHF
TGTGCCAGCAGCTTGAAGGCGGGTAACTATAATTCACCCCTCCACTTT
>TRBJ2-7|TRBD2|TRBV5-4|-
CASSFGLGSYEQYF
TGTGCCAGCAGCTTTGGACTAGGTAGCTACGAGCAGTACTTC
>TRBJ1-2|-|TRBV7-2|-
CASSDRRDGYTF
TGTGCCAGCAGCGACCGCAGGGACGGCTACACCTTC
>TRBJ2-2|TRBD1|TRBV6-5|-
CASSPGTGHTGELFF
TGTGCCAGCAGTCCCGGGACAGGGCATACCGGGGAGCTGTTTTTT
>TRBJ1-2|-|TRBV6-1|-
CASSDLHSGDYGYTF
TGTGCCAGCAGTGATCTCCACTCAGGCGACTATGGCTACACCTTC
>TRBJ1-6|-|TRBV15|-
CATSRDQNSPLHF
TGTGCCACCAGCAGAGACCAAAATTCACCCCTCCACTTT